Below, one T cell receptor beta chain is given with its context. The antigen remains unidentified. TCRdb fed the RT-PCR reads into MiXCR, producing one record per CDR3 protein. The table records under 550,000 distinct CDR3 sequences, approximately 7.2% of them present only once. Germline values: CDR1 WNHNN, CDR2 SYGVQD (reference sequence). The ends were cut back, 3 bases at V and 2 bases at J, with 15 bases in the middle. This CDR3 has 16 amino acids. The record originates from a study of response to subunit inactivated influenza vaccine. Broader study findings: Each seasonal flu vaccination may recruit only limited new T cells, authors suggested.

The chain has TRBV10-1 and TRBJ2-3; no clear D. The receptor's source is a man aged 50-75 years who received an inactivated influenza vaccine. The sample here was PBMCs from blood, taken less than 25 months after vaccination. The CDR3 spells CASSDSSKGYTDTQYF. The CDR3 DNA is TGCGCCAGCAGTGATTCCAGTAAAGGGTACACAGATACGCAGTATTTT.